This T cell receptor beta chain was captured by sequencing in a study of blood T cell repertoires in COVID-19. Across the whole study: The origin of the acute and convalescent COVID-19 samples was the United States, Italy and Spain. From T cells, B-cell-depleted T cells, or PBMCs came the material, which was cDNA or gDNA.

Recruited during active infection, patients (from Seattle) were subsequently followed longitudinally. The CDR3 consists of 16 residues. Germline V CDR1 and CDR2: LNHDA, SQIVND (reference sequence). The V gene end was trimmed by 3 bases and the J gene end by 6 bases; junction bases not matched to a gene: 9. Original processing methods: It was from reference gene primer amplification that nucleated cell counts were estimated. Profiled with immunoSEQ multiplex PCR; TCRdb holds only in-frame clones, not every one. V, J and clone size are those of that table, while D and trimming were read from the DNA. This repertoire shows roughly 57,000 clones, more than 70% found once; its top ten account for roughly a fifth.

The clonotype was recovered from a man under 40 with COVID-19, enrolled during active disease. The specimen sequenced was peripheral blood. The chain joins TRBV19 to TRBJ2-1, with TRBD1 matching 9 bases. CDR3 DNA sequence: TGTGCCAGTAGTATGGGTAGGGACAGGGTAGGCAATGAGCAGTTCTTC. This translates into CASSMGRDRVGNEQFF.